The 8 T cell receptor beta chains below come from one sample, sequenced in a study of breast tumors, draining lymph nodes, adjacent tissues. In TCRdb, the multiplex PCR reads were re-called with MiXCR into one record per CDR3 protein. The table records approximately 52,000 distinct CDR3 sequences, roughly 39% of them present only once. Sequences were obtained from breast tumor tissue. All receptors derive from a female donor with breast cancer. Some clones in this sample may be carry-over from other donors' samples.

In regard to this clonotype: The conserved closing phenylalanine or tryptophan is absent in this CDR3, likely reflecting a read error. V and J are TRBV6-2 or TRBV6-3 and TRBJ2-3, with 8 bases matching TRBD2. The CDR3 has 18 amino acids. The ends lost 8 bases at V and 2 bases at J; junction bases unmatched: 18. CDR1 is MNHEY, CDR2 SVGEGT, per germline. CDR3 sequence reads: CASPPDLHSGRPTDTQYL. The CDR3 coding sequence is TGTGCCAGCCCACCCGATCTCCACAGCGGGAGACCCACAGATACGCAGTATCTT.

At least ten counts were recorded for this clonotype. This sequence joins TRBV7-2 and TRBJ2-7, with 13 nucleotides matching TRBD2. J lost 2 bases, V lost 5 bases, and 12 bases had no gene match. In germline, CDR1 is SGHTA, CDR2 FQGNSA. This CDR3 region has 18 residues. Here the CDR3 reads CASSLSGTSGTRPYEQYF. DNA of the CDR3: TGTGCCAGCAGCCTCAGCGGGACTAGCGGGACAAGACCCTACGAGCAGTACTTC.

This chain joins TRBV7-2 and TRBJ1-6, with D tentatively TRBD1 (5 bases). V lost 5 bases and J 4 bases, leaving 15 bases between the germline ends. The CDR3 spans 16 residues. The germline gives CDR1 SGHTA, CDR2 FQGNSA. For the CDR3, the DNA is TGTACCAGCAGCCTCCTTACGGGACGGTATAATTCACCCCTCCACTTT. Its translation is CTSSLLTGRYNSPLHF.

The table lists this clonotype with many counts. The chain has TRBV18 and TRBJ2-7, with TRBD2 as a possible D gene (6 bases). Between the trimmed V and J ends, which lost 2 bases and 5 bases, there was a span of 13 bases. In germline, CDR1 is KGHSH, CDR2 LQKENI. The CDR3 length is 14 residues. The CDR3 bases are TGTGCCAGCTCACCAAGGCGGGATTCGGACGAGCAGTACTTC. Its protein is CASSPRRDSDEQYF.

The chain employs TRBV4-3 and TRBJ1-5; 7 bases line up with TRBD1. CDR1 and CDR2 (germline): LGHNA, YSLEER. The CDR3 spans 18 residues. The J segment lost 4 bases and the V segment lost 3 bases, leaving 15 bases of the junction unmatched. In DNA form, the CDR3 reads TGCGCCAGCAGCCAGGTAACAGGGGTAAGACAGGGTAATCAGCCCCAGCATTTT. Residues: CASSQVTGVRQGNQPQHF.

This clonotype was seen at least ten times. This rearrangement joins TRBV6-4 to TRBJ2-2; TRBD2 is a possible D gene (6 bases). The germline CDR1 and CDR2 sequences are MRHNA and SNTAGT. This CDR3 is built from 14 residues. Trimming shortened V by 6 bases and J by 7 bases, and 15 bases separated the two germline ends. This chain's CDR3 is CASSREYGSGELFF. CDR3 DNA sequence: TGTGCCAGCAGCCGGGAGTACGGGAGCGGGGAGCTGTTTTTT.

The chain couples TRBV20-1 to TRBJ2-6; D uncertain. The germline V gene has CDR1 DFQATT and CDR2 SNEGSKA (reference sequence). The V gene lost 5 bases and the J gene lost 0 bases, with 11 bases spanning the gap. This CDR3 contains 15 residues. This CDR3 reads CSAPNPTSGANVLTF. CDR3 coding DNA: TGCAGTGCTCCGAACCCCACCTCTGGGGCCAACGTCCTGACTTTC.

The chain is built from TRBV13 and TRBJ1-2, with no clear D. The length of the CDR3 is 14 residues. The germline CDR1 and CDR2 sequences are PRHDT and FYEKMQ (reference sequence). Trimming removed 1 base at V and 5 bases at J, with 11 bases between. CDR3 in DNA: TGTGCCAGCAGCTTAGTCGGGGTAAATTATGGCTACACCTTC. Translating gives CASSLVGVNYGYTF.